Listed below are T cell receptor beta chains from one sample, sequenced in a study of early T cells in non-severe SARS-CoV-2 infection. MiXCR was run by TCRdb on the 5' RACE reads, yielding one entry per CDR3 protein. The data show tens of thousands of distinct CDR3 sequences, about 5% seen once. Sample: whole blood, taken at baseline. Receptors originate from an adult who was a healthcare worker with PCR-confirmed SARS-CoV-2 infection or an uninfected control (not recorded which). Both conserved end residues are part of each CDR3. The order of the fields is J gene, D gene, clone size, V gene, CDR3 protein, CDR3 DNA. The D gene is left open where the match is weak. Clone sizes are given selectively: once, few, many, or a class where the clone is expanded.

J: TRBJ2-6
D: NA
size: many
V: TRBV7-7
CDR3: CASSPWVSGANVLTF
DNA: TGTGCCAGCAGCCCTTGGGTATCAGGGGCCAACGTCCTGACTTTC

J: TRBJ2-3
D: NA
size: many
V: TRBV11-3
CDR3: CASSLDPSRADTQYF
DNA: TGTGCCAGCAGCTTAGATCCTTCTCGGGCAGATACGCAGTATTTT

J: TRBJ1-1
D: TRBD1
size: many
V: TRBV7-9
CDR3: CASSDDRGALRAFF
DNA: TGTGCCAGCAGTGATGACAGGGGGGCGCTTCGGGCTTTCTTT

J: TRBJ1-2
D: NA
size: many
V: TRBV10-2
CDR3: CASSESLGHGYTF
DNA: TGCGCCAGCAGTGAGTCGTTGGGGCATGGCTACACCTTC

J: TRBJ2-2
D: NA
size: many
V: TRBV9
CDR3: CASSVAVGGGELFF
DNA: TGTGCCAGCAGCGTAGCTGTGGGGGGCGGGGAGCTGTTTTTT

J: TRBJ2-7
D: TRBD2
size: few
V: TRBV6-5
CDR3: CASSRRVVGTSGRGYEQYF
DNA: TGTGCCAGCAGTCGGAGAGTAGTAGGGACTAGCGGGAGAGGCTACGAGCAGTACTTC

J: TRBJ2-1
D: TRBD2
size: many
V: TRBV7-9
CDR3: CASSKTSGQSNEQFF
DNA: TGTGCCAGCAGCAAGACTAGCGGCCAATCCAATGAGCAGTTCTTC

J: TRBJ2-7
D: TRBD2
size: many
V: TRBV2
CDR3: CASSTSGSVSHEQYF
DNA: TGTGCCAGCAGCACAAGCGGGAGTGTATCCCACGAGCAGTACTTC

J: TRBJ2-7
D: TRBD2
size: few
V: TRBV29-1
CDR3: CSVGEKAGGPGEQYF
DNA: TGCAGCGTTGGAGAGAAAGCGGGAGGGCCCGGCGAGCAGTACTTC

J: TRBJ2-7
D: TRBD2
size: many
V: TRBV12-3/TRBV12-4
CDR3: CASTLAGFYEQYF
DNA: TGTGCCAGTACGCTAGCGGGATTCTACGAGCAGTACTTC

J: TRBJ1-5
D: NA
size: many
V: TRBV10-1
CDR3: CASSESRNQPQHF
DNA: TGCGCCAGCAGTGAGTCTCGCAATCAGCCCCAGCATTTT

J: TRBJ2-3
D: NA
size: many
V: TRBV9
CDR3: CASSVNSGDSTDTQYF
DNA: TGTGCCAGCAGCGTAAATTCAGGGGATAGCACAGATACGCAGTATTTT

J: TRBJ2-6
D: NA
size: many
V: TRBV11-3
CDR3: CASSLDRSGANVLTF
DNA: TGTGCCAGCAGCCTGGATCGCTCTGGGGCCAACGTCCTGACTTTC

J: TRBJ2-2
D: TRBD1
size: NA
V: TRBV27
CDR3: CASSPQGVDTGELFF
DNA: TGTGCCAGCAGTCCCCAGGGGGTGGACACCGGGGAGCTGTTTTTT

J: TRBJ2-7
D: NA
size: few
V: TRBV7-9
CDR3: CASNHRDPVHEQYF
DNA: TGTGCCAGCAACCACCGGGACCCGGTCCACGAGCAGTACTTC

J: TRBJ2-7
D: NA
size: NA
V: TRBV29-1
CDR3: CSVERLGVYEQYF
DNA: TGCAGCGTTGAGAGACTAGGGGTCTACGAGCAGTACTTC

J: TRBJ2-1
D: NA
size: many
V: TRBV7-9
CDR3: CASSQLGENEQFF
DNA: TGTGCCAGCAGCCAATTGGGGGAGAATGAGCAGTTCTTC

J: TRBJ2-7
D: NA
size: NA
V: TRBV7-9
CDR3: CASSPGAGVISYEQYF
DNA: TGTGCCAGCAGCCCAGGGGCAGGGGTTATCTCCTACGAGCAGTACTTC

J: TRBJ2-3
D: NA
size: many
V: TRBV29-1
CDR3: CSVEGGPTDTQYF
DNA: TGCAGCGTTGAGGGCGGGCCCACAGATACGCAGTATTTT

J: TRBJ2-1
D: NA
size: many
V: TRBV4-2
CDR3: CASSQGDLRSYNEQFF
DNA: TGTGCCAGCAGCCAGGGAGACTTGCGCTCCTACAATGAGCAGTTCTTC

J: TRBJ1-1
D: TRBD1
size: many
V: TRBV19
CDR3: CASSINGPGQGRTEAFF
DNA: TGTGCCAGTAGTATAAACGGACCGGGACAGGGGAGGACTGAAGCTTTCTTT

J: TRBJ2-3
D: TRBD2
size: few
V: TRBV20-1
CDR3: CSALGTTRTSGTDTQYF
DNA: TGCAGTGCCCTCGGGACAACGCGGACTAGCGGGACAGATACGCAGTATTTT

J: TRBJ2-1
D: TRBD1
size: many
V: TRBV6-5
CDR3: CASSSLRAGTGGLNEQFF
DNA: TGTGCCAGCAGTTCTCTCCGAGCCGGGACAGGGGGCCTTAATGAGCAGTTCTTC

J: TRBJ2-5
D: NA
size: NA
V: TRBV12-3/TRBV12-4
CDR3: CATARQGTQETQYF
DNA: TGTGCCACTGCTCGCCAGGGGACCCAAGAGACCCAGTACTTC

J: TRBJ2-7
D: NA
size: medium-sized
V: TRBV11-1
CDR3: CASSLRETSYEQYF
DNA: TGTGCCAGCAGCTTAAGGGAAACTTCCTACGAGCAGTACTTC

J: TRBJ2-2
D: NA
size: many
V: TRBV12-3/TRBV12-4
CDR3: CASSSGPDPAGELFF
DNA: TGTGCCAGCAGTTCGGGACCTGATCCCGCCGGGGAGCTGTTTTTT

J: TRBJ2-1
D: NA
size: few
V: TRBV7-9
CDR3: CASTQESRNNEQFF
DNA: TGTGCCAGCACCCAAGAGAGCAGAAACAATGAGCAGTTCTTC

J: TRBJ2-3
D: TRBD1
size: many
V: TRBV5-6
CDR3: CASSSQGQGGDTQYF
DNA: TGTGCCAGCAGCTCCCAAGGACAGGGGGGTGATACGCAGTATTTT

J: TRBJ2-2
D: NA
size: medium-sized
V: TRBV2
CDR3: CASSESWETGELFF
DNA: TGTGCCAGCAGTGAGAGTTGGGAAACCGGGGAGCTGTTTTTT

J: TRBJ2-1
D: NA
size: few
V: TRBV20-1
CDR3: CSARAALLQFF
DNA: TGCAGTGCTAGAGCAGCGTTGCTTCAGTTCTTC

J: TRBJ2-7
D: NA
size: NA
V: TRBV21-1
CDR3: CASSTGTGGYEQYF
DNA: TGTGCCAGCAGCACCGGGACAGGGGGCTACGAGCAGTACTTC

J: TRBJ1-1
D: NA
size: many
V: TRBV6-1
CDR3: CASREGVGAFSGEAFF
DNA: TGTGCCAGCAGGGAAGGGGTGGGGGCATTCTCCGGTGAAGCTTTCTTT

J: TRBJ1-1
D: TRBD1
size: many
V: TRBV6-5
CDR3: CASRSTGGPEAFF
DNA: TGTGCCAGCAGGAGTACAGGGGGCCCTGAAGCTTTCTTT